This T cell receptor (beta chain) was found in a study of CD4+ T cells in melanoma. Here immunoSEQ multiplex PCR was the method, and the copy in TCRdb shows in-frame clones only, minus some. Found here are more than 10,000 clones, around 64% of them singletons; the top ten hold less than 15%. The sequence was collected from a human donor with melanoma. Sequenced input: cells from a culture (not recorded whether cultured in vitro).

CDR3: CASSRIGGTYTGELFF. CDR3 nucleotide sequence: TGTGCCAGCTCACGAATCGGGGGGACTTACACCGGGGAGCTGTTTTTT. The chain joins TRBV18 to TRBJ2-2; 7 bases map to TRBD2. V shed 4 bases and J 3 bases; nucleotides not matched to a gene: 8. The CDR3 is 16 residues long. From germline, CDR1 is KGHSH and CDR2 LQKENI.